These 18 T cell receptor beta chains were all obtained from the same sample, sequenced in a study of blood T cell repertoires in COVID-19. Libraries were prepared by immunoSEQ multiplex PCR; TCRdb keeps only in-frame clonotypes and omits some of them. Here the sample spans 75,000 to 100,000 clones, 70% to 90% being singletons. Sequenced: peripheral blood. The receptors derive from a man between 65 and 80 years old with acute or convalescent COVID-19.

The V and J genes are TRBV5-5 and TRBJ1-4; 8 bases are a match to TRBD1. The germline CDR1 and CDR2 sequences are SGHKS and YYEKEE (reference sequence). The ends lost 1 base at V and 0 bases at J; junction bases unmatched: 8. The CDR3 length is 18 residues. Here the CDR3 reads CASSLTPTGGATNEKLFF. Written as DNA, the CDR3 is TGTGCCAGCAGCTTGACCCCAACAGGGGGTGCAACTAATGAAAAACTGTTTTTT.

This clone showed up just once. The CDR3 coding sequence is TGTGCCAGCAGGTATACAGGTAGCAATCAGCCCCAGCATTTT. Amino acids: CASRYTGSNQPQHF. The chain uses TRBV6-5 and TRBJ1-5; D perhaps matches TRBD1 (5 bases). The CDR3 spans 14 residues. Trimming cost V 6 bases and J 0 bases, with 9 bases left between them. Germline V lookup: CDR1 MNHEY, CDR2 SVGAGI.

The chain joins TRBV5-1 to TRBJ1-4, with D possibly being TRBD1 (5 bases). Germline lookup yields CDR1 SGHRS and CDR2 YFSETQ. The CDR3 is 15 residues long. Trimming took off 2 bases at V and 6 bases at J, with 14 bases between the two ends. The CDR3 region has the DNA TGCGCCAGCAGCTTTGGAAAGGGAGGGGATGAAAAACTGTTTTTT. It yields the protein CASSFGKGGDEKLFF.

The rearrangement links TRBV5-4 to TRBJ2-5, with TRBD1 matching 8 bases. Germline CDR1 and CDR2: SGHNT and YYREEE (reference sequence). The CDR3 contains 16 residues. The ends lost 1 base at V and 4 bases at J; junction bases unmatched: 9. CDR3 protein: CASSLQGAGVGETQYF. In nucleotides, the CDR3 is TGTGCCAGCAGCTTGCAGGGGGCAGGGGTCGGAGAGACCCAGTACTTC.

This sequence joins TRBV6-5 and TRBJ1-6; D is possibly TRBD1 (6 bases). Germline assignment: CDR1 MNHEY and CDR2 SVGAGI. V was clipped by 2 bases and J by 9 bases, with 14 bases between them. The length of the CDR3 is 15 residues. CDR3 nucleotide sequence: TGTGCCAGCAGTTACGGGGGCCAACCGGGTTCACCCCTCCACTTT. Translation gives CASSYGGQPGSPLHF.

V is TRBV2 and J is TRBJ1-2; TRBD1 matches 8 bases. Trimming removed 8 bases from V and 6 bases from J; junction bases left unmatched: 11. CDR1 is SNHLY, CDR2 FYNNEI, per germline. The CDR3 has 14 amino acids. The CDR3 DNA follows: TGTGCCAGCGGATTGCAGGGGGCGAGGGATGGCTACACCTTC. Translated: CASGLQGARDGYTF.

The CDR3 region has the DNA TGTGCCAGCAGTCCAGGGACACCTGGCTACACCTTC. This translates into CASSPGTPGYTF. V and J are TRBV6-5 and TRBJ1-2, with a possible D match to TRBD1 (6 bases). Germline values: CDR1 MNHEY, CDR2 SVGAGI. The CDR3 has 12 amino acids. V gave up 5 bases and J gave up 7 bases, with 11 bases separating them.

This clone has only one observation. The chain combines TRBV7-9 with TRBJ1-2; possibly TRBD1 for D (5 bases). Germline CDR1 is SEHNR and CDR2 is FQNEAQ (reference sequence). The CDR3 spans 14 residues. The V end lost 5 bases, the J end lost 2 bases, and 12 bases lay between the germline ends. The CDR3 spells CASSRTPENYGYTF. The CDR3 DNA reads as TGTGCCAGCAGCAGGACACCCGAGAACTATGGCTACACCTTC.

This chain joins TRBV5-1 and TRBJ1-2; D is uncertain. The CDR3 is 15 residues long. Trimming pared 0 bases from V and 0 bases from J, leaving 9 bases between. Germline V lookup: CDR1 SGHRS, CDR2 YFSETQ. The CDR3 DNA reads TGCGCCAGCAGCTTGGGGCAGGCAACTAACTATGGCTACACCTTC. Translation gives CASSLGQATNYGYTF.

The genes are TRBV7-9 and TRBJ1-1; 9 nucleotides match TRBD1. Trimming cost V 10 bases and J 5 bases; bases outside gene matches: 11. CDR3 length equals 14 residues. In germline, CDR1 is SEHNR, CDR2 FQNEAQ (reference sequence). The CDR3 coding sequence is TGTGCCACACTGCCGGGACAGGGAGGTACTGAAGCTTTCTTT. Translation: CATLPGQGGTEAFF.

The V and J genes are TRBV28 and TRBJ2-3; TRBD2 aligns across 12 bases. Germline V gives CDR1 MDHEN, CDR2 SYDVKM. With V trimmed by 6 bases and J by 8 bases, 9 bases remained unmatched. The CDR3 spans 15 residues. The CDR3 spells CASRPGLAGRGTQYF. The CDR3 DNA reads as TGTGCCAGCAGACCCGGACTAGCGGGGAGGGGTACGCAGTATTTT.

This rearrangement joins TRBV2 to TRBJ2-5; no clear D gene. V was trimmed by 6 bases and J by 5 bases, leaving 19 bases between them. The CDR3 has 15 residues. The germline V gene has CDR1 SNHLY and CDR2 FYNNEI. In nucleotides, the CDR3 is TGTGCCAGCAGCCCCGGGTCATTAAACGGGGAGACCCAGTACTTC. Its translation: CASSPGSLNGETQYF.

This clone was detected only once. The rearrangement joins TRBV5-4 to TRBJ1-4; no firm D call. The V gene lost 3 bases and the J gene lost 2 bases, with 8 bases spanning the gap. CDR3 length: 14 residues. Germline CDR1 SGHNT, CDR2 YYREEE (reference sequence). The CDR3 DNA reads as TGTGCCAGCAGCTCCCGGGGTACTAATGAAAAACTGTTTTTT. As protein: CASSSRGTNEKLFF.

Here the CDR3 reads CASSRGQGIGQPQHF. CDR3 nucleotides: TGTGCCAGCTCACGGGGGCAGGGGATAGGACAGCCCCAGCATTTT. This rearrangement joins TRBV18 to TRBJ1-5; D is perhaps TRBD1 (6 bases). The CDR3 loop spans 15 amino acids. V lost 4 bases and J 7 bases, leaving 17 bases between the germline ends. Per germline, CDR1 KGHSH and CDR2 LQKENI.

The chain couples TRBV6-5 to TRBJ1-1; 9 nucleotides match TRBD1. CDR3 length: 14 amino acids. Germline CDR1 and CDR2: MNHEY and SVGAGI. V trimming: 0 bases; J trimming: 11 bases; junction bases outside the gene matches: 7. CDR3 sequence: CASSYSRDRDHAFF. CDR3 DNA sequence: TGTGCCAGCAGTTACTCCCGGGACAGGGACCATGCTTTCTTT.

This clone was counted only a few times. V is TRBV25-1 and J is TRBJ1-4; D is unresolved. Trimming removed 8 bases at V and 3 bases at J, with 16 bases between. The CDR3 is 15 residues long. The germline gives CDR1 MGHDK, CDR2 SYGVNS. The DNA of the CDR3 is TGTGCCAGCTCCAGCCGCGGCGGGCCTAATGAAAAACTGTTTTTT. Translation: CASSSRGGPNEKLFF.

The chain carries TRBV12-5 and TRBJ1-5, with D possibly being TRBD1 (5 bases). V was trimmed by 2 bases and J by 3 bases, leaving 8 bases between them. CDR3 length: 14 amino acids. CDR1 is LGHNT and CDR2 is FRNRAP in the germline V gene. CDR3 in amino acids: CASGLSGYNQPQHF. CDR3 nucleotides: TGTGCTAGTGGTTTGTCAGGGTACAATCAGCCCCAGCATTTT.

This sequence joins TRBV12-3 or TRBV12-4 and TRBJ1-1; 7 nucleotides agree with TRBD1. The CDR3 has 13 residues. V was clipped by 6 bases and J by 2 bases; unmatched bases: 3. The CDR3 nucleotides read TGTGCCAGCAGACGACAGGGAAACACTGAAGCTTTCTTT. It specifies CASRRQGNTEAFF.